The source of this T cell receptor beta chain is a study of shared clonotypes between healthy human individuals. Study-wide context: Per-donor plates numbered three CD4 naive, three CD4 memory, two CD8 naive and one CD8 memory.

Libraries were prepared by immunoSEQ multiplex PCR; TCRdb keeps only in-frame clonotypes and omits some of them. The sample consists of around 1.9 million clones, about 93% of them appearing once. Positively selected for CCR7, the CD45RO-negative cells used as naive CD8 cells excluded terminally differentiated effector memory CD45RA+ cells. The length of the CDR3 is 17 residues. Germline CDR1 GTSNPN, CDR2 SVGIG (reference sequence). Comment on this clone: No antigen is known for it.

Study-wide results and caveats: Larger richness was generally estimated for naive than memory subsets. Lower generation probabilities were found for non-shared clonotypes than for those shared by all four donors. In having few donors, the study represented limited genetic and exposure-history diversity.

Sample: naive CD8+ T cells from PBMCs. The TCR was taken from a man younger than 35 in good health. Some clones in this sample may be carry-over from other donors' samples. The chain uses TRBV30 and TRBJ2-5, with TRBD2 matching over 8 bases. The DNA end lines up better with TRBJ2-7; the J call may be wrong. CDR3 residues: CAWSHPTGLAGLYEQYF. As DNA, the CDR3 is TGTGCCTGGAGTCACCCGACGGGGCTAGCGGGTTTATACGAGCAGTACTTC.